What follows are 11 T cell receptor beta chains derived from one specimen sequenced in a study of identical twins. MiXCR, applied by TCRdb to the 5' RACE reads, yields one record per CDR3 protein. This sample carries 450,000 to 650,000 distinct CDR3 sequences, more than 9% of them seen once, and the ten largest clones take more than 2.5%. These data were also reused for a study on yellow fever vaccine responses in identical twins.

Sequenced sample: PBMCs. The receptors were sampled from a young woman in good health.

This chain joins TRBV7-9 and TRBJ2-2, with D unclear. This CDR3 comprises 15 residues. The V end lost 2 bases, the J end lost 0 bases, and 7 bases lay between the germline ends. Germline V lookup: CDR1 SEHNR, CDR2 FQNEAQ (reference sequence). The DNA for the CDR3 is TGTGCCAGCAGCTTACTAGTACCGAACACCGGGGAGCTGTTTTTT. Translating gives CASSLLVPNTGELFF.

About this clonotype itself: The junction departs from germline at one end; a sequencing error may be responsible. The rearrangement joins TRBV5-1 to TRBJ2-7; D perhaps matches TRBD2 (5 bases). The CDR3 extends over 13 amino acids. Germline lookup yields CDR1 SGHRS and CDR2 YFSETQ. The CDR3 reads CSSSLREGYEQYF. CDR3 DNA sequence: TGCTCCAGCAGCTTAAGAGAGGGTTACGAGCAGTACTTC.

The CDR3 DNA sequence: TGTGCCATCAGTGAAACGACTAGCGGTTATGAAGCGACCCAGTACTTC. Its translation: CAISETTSGYEATQYF. The J gene is TRBJ2-5, the V gene TRBV10-3, with TRBD2 matching over 9 bases. Trimming removed 3 bases from V and 7 bases from J; junction bases left unmatched: 12. The CDR3 is 16 residues long. CDR1 and CDR2 from the germline V gene are ENHRY and SYGVKD.

The chain carries TRBV30 and TRBJ2-3; no clear D. The CDR3 has 12 residues. Trimming removed 0 bases from V and 4 bases from J, with 5 bases in between. From germline, CDR1 is GTSNPN and CDR2 SVGIG (reference sequence). CDR3 coding DNA: TGTGCCTGGAGTGTACTACCAGATACGCAGTATTTT. Protein sequence: CAWSVLPDTQYF.

In this sample, this clonotype turned up many times. The chain joins TRBV6-5 to TRBJ2-7, with 8 bases fitting TRBD1. The length of the CDR3 is 12 residues. The V segment lost 4 bases and the J segment 6 bases; nucleotides outside the gene matches: 2. CDR1 MNHEY and CDR2 SVGAGI come from the germline V gene. This chain's CDR3 is CASSFRGLEQYF. The CDR3 DNA follows: TGTGCCAGCAGTTTCAGGGGGCTCGAGCAGTACTTC.

In its sample, this clonotype was seen once. The genes are TRBV29-1 and TRBJ2-7; D perhaps matches TRBD2 (7 bases). The CDR3 contains 13 residues. Looked up from germline, CDR1 is SQVTM and CDR2 is ANQGSEA. V was trimmed by 4 bases and J by 6 bases, leaving 16 bases between them. CDR3 bases: TGCAGCGTTGGTCGGGGGGCAGAAGTCGAGCAGTACTTC. Amino acid sequence: CSVGRGAEVEQYF.

This chain connects TRBV6-1 to TRBJ2-3; perhaps D is TRBD1 or TRBD2 (5 bases each). From germline, CDR1 is MNHNS and CDR2 SASEGT. Trimming shortened V by 6 bases and J by 6 bases, and 16 bases separated the two germline ends. This CDR3 is 14 amino acids long. The DNA of the CDR3 is TGTGCCAGCAGCGGGGACCCCAAAGTCGATACGCAGTATTTT. The encoded protein is CASSGDPKVDTQYF.

The rearrangement uses TRBV29-1 and TRBJ2-1, with 14 bases identical to TRBD2. J gave up 7 bases and V 8 bases, and 7 bases lay outside the gene matches. Germline V gives CDR1 SQVTM, CDR2 ANQGSEA. CDR3 size: 14 residues. The CDR3 here is CSSFGTSGSNEQFF. The CDR3 DNA follows: TGCAGCTCATTCGGGACTAGCGGGAGTAATGAGCAGTTCTTC.

The gene calls are TRBV27 and TRBJ2-2; 8 nucleotides align to TRBD1. V dropped 5 bases and J dropped 6; count of bases not matched to a gene: 5. CDR1 MNHEY and CDR2 SMNVEV come from the germline V gene (reference sequence). The CDR3 covers 14 residues. The CDR3 loop reads CASSQGQVAGELFF. In DNA, the CDR3 is TGTGCCAGCAGTCAGGGACAGGTGGCCGGGGAGCTGTTTTTT.

V and J are TRBV29-1 and TRBJ2-1; TRBD2 aligns across 8 bases. J gave up 10 bases and V 5 bases, and 1 base lay outside the gene matches. CDR3 length: 10 amino acids. In germline, CDR1 is SQVTM, CDR2 ANQGSEA. CDR3 nucleotide sequence: TGCAGCGTTACTAGCGGAGAGCAGTTCTTC. Its translation is CSVTSGEQFF.

The V gene is TRBV20-1, the J gene TRBJ2-7; no clear D. The CDR3 spans 14 residues. The V gene lost 0 bases and the J gene lost 0 bases, with 9 bases spanning the gap. Per the germline V gene, CDR1 is DFQATT and CDR2 is SNEGSKA (reference sequence). CDR3 in DNA: TGCAGTGCTAGAGAAGGTGGGGTCTCCTACGAGCAGTACTTC. Protein sequence: CSAREGGVSYEQYF.